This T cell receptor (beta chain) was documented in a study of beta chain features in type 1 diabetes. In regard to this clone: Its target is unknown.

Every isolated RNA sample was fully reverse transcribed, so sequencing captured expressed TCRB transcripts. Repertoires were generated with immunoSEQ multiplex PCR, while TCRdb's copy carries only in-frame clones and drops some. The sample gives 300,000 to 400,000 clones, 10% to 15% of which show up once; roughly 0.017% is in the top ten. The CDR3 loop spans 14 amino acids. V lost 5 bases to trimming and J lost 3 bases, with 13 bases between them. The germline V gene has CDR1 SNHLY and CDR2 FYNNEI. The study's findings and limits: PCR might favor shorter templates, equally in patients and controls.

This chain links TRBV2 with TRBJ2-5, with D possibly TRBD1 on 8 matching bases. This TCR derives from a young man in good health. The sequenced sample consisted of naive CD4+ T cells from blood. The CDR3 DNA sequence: TGTGCCAGCAGTCTACAGGGGGGGGAAGAGACCCAGTACTTC. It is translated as CASSLQGGEETQYF. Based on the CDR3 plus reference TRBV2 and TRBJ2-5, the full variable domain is EPEVTQTPSHQVTQMGQEVILRCVPISNHLYFYWYRQILGQKVEFLVSFYNNEISEKSEIFDDQFSVERPDGSNFTLKIRSTKLEDSAMYFCASSLQGGEETQYFGPGTRLLVL.